This is a list of T cell receptor beta chains from one sample in a study of T cells in Graves' hyperthyroidism and ophthalmopathy. TCRdb re-analysed the multiplex PCR reads in MiXCR, keeping a single row per CDR3 protein. The sample holds under 350,000 distinct CDR3 sequences, around 15% seen once. Sample: blood. Receptors were obtained from a woman aged 40-49 years with Graves' hyperthyroidism. Each CDR3 is given with its conserved first and last residue. D genes are given only for firm matches. The listing skips clone size in some rows; elsewhere it reads once, few, many or a size class.

j_gene,v_gene,abundance,d_gene,CDR3aa,CDR3nt
TRBJ2-5,TRBV7-2,-,-,CASSQVRQQETQYF,TGTGCCAGCAGCCAGGTCAGGCAACAAGAGACCCAGTACTTC
TRBJ1-2,TRBV5-8,few,-,CASTTLLAGSYTF,TGTGCCAGCACCACTCTACTGGCTGGGAGCTACACCTTC
TRBJ1-3,TRBV20-1,few,-,CSARDLRAGNTIYF,TGCAGTGCTAGAGATCTCAGGGCTGGAAACACCATATATTTT
TRBJ1-5,TRBV3-1,many,-,CASSQGVQPQHF,TGTGCCAGCAGCCAAGGAGTGCAGCCCCAGCATTTT
TRBJ1-2,TRBV7-9,many,-,CASSPDSYGYTF,TGTGCCAGCAGCCCCGACAGCTATGGCTACACCTTC
TRBJ2-5,TRBV6-1,many,TRBD2,CASTKGLAGQETQYF,TGTGCCAGCACCAAAGGACTAGCGGGACAAGAGACCCAGTACTTC
TRBJ2-7,TRBV5-1,few,-,CASSLEQGNTYEQYF,TGTGCCAGCAGCTTAGAACAAGGGAATACCTACGAGCAGTACTTC
TRBJ2-1,TRBV7-2,-,-,CASSSRLFYNEQFF,TGTGCCAGCAGTAGTAGGCTATTCTACAATGAGCAGTTCTTC
TRBJ2-3,TRBV6-1,many,-,CASIEGDGADTQYF,TGTGCCAGCATCGAGGGTGACGGGGCAGATACGCAGTATTTT
TRBJ2-3,TRBV20-1,-,-,CSARDLSGVSDTQYF,TGCAGTGCTAGAGACCTATCGGGAGTATCAGATACGCAGTATTTT
TRBJ1-2,TRBV7-8,many,TRBD1,CASSRDRVDGYTF,TGTGCCAGCAGCCGAGACAGGGTGGATGGCTACACCTTC
TRBJ2-7,TRBV20-1,many,TRBD2,CSASPAGGYEQYF,TGCAGTGCTAGTCCAGCGGGAGGCTACGAGCAGTACTTC
TRBJ1-1,TRBV2,many,-,CASRWGENTEAFF,TGTGCCAGCAGATGGGGTGAGAACACTGAAGCTTTCTTT
TRBJ1-1,TRBV6-1,many,TRBD1,CATLTGGLNTEAFF,TGTGCCACCCTGACAGGGGGCCTCAACACTGAAGCTTTCTTT
TRBJ2-1,TRBV29-1,many,TRBD2,CSAPTKVGTSEYNEQFF,TGCAGCGCACCCACCAAAGTCGGGACTAGCGAGTACAATGAGCAGTTCTTC
TRBJ2-7,TRBV7-8,many,-,CASSTIRVASYEQYF,TGTGCCAGCTCTACAATCAGGGTAGCCTCCTACGAGCAGTACTTC
TRBJ2-1,TRBV9,-,TRBD2,CASSVLAGRDSEQFF,TGTGCCAGCAGCGTACTAGCAGGGAGGGATAGTGAGCAGTTCTTC
TRBJ2-7,TRBV6-2/TRBV6-3,-,-,CASSRGQIYEQYF,TGTGCCAGCAGCCGGGGACAAATCTACGAGCAGTACTTC